This TCR beta chain was sequenced for a study of blood T cell repertoires in COVID-19. Background on the study: Italy, Spain and the United States were the sources of the convalescent and acute COVID-19 samples. In each case, the material was cDNA or gDNA derived from T cells, B-cell-depleted T cells, or PBMCs.

CDR3 length: 16 amino acids. Germline CDR1 SNHLY, CDR2 FYNNEI. With 5 bases removed from V and 2 bases from J, the gap between germline ends came to 19 bases. Original processing notes: Nucleated cell counts were estimated from reference gene primer amplification. Profiled with immunoSEQ multiplex PCR; TCRdb holds only in-frame clones, not every one. V, J and clone size are those of that table, while D and trimming were read from the DNA. The data hold hundreds of thousands of clones, with roughly 87% observed a single time. The count of this clone is one. The material sequenced was PBMCs or T cells enriched from blood (not recorded which). This rearrangement joins TRBV2 to TRBJ2-7; possible D gene TRBD2, 6 bases. The source is a woman aged 25 to 39 who had recovered from COVID-19. Written as DNA, the CDR3 is TGTGCCAGCAGTCTCAGCAAGGAGGGAGTTACCTACGAGCAGTACTTC. It encodes CASSLSKEGVTYEQYF.